The TCR beta chain under discussion was sequenced for a study of neoadjuvant anti-PD-1 for oral cavity cancer. General study results and limits: Only a few patients per response group were TCR-analyzed; validation needed.

Of note for this clone: Its antigen remains unknown.

The time point was: after neoadjuvant nivolumab, at surgical resection. Cohort: HPV-negative, locally advanced oral cavity squamous cell carcinoma patients. The protocol was immunoSEQ multiplex PCR, while the TCRdb copy is restricted to in-frame clones and leaves out a portion. The sample includes roughly 13,000 clones, 65% to 85% of them seen just once. This TCR was sampled from a person aged 35-79 years with oral cavity squamous cell carcinoma. The source material was PBMCs, sampled after nivolumab (anti-PD-1) treatment.

The CDR3 DNA reads as TGTGCCTGGGGACGGGGGTATTTCACAGATACGCAGTATTTT. Translation: CAWGRGYFTDTQYF. V and J are TRBV30 and TRBJ2-3; D may be TRBD2 (6 bases). The CDR3 has 14 amino acids. The germline V gene encodes CDR1 GTSNPN and CDR2 SVGIG (reference sequence). The V gene lost 5 bases and the J gene lost 2 bases, with 14 bases spanning the gap.